The TCR beta chain under discussion was sequenced for a study of regulatory dendritic cells for organ transplantation. At the level of the study: Regulatory dendritic cells were monocyte-derived, receiving vitamin D3 on days 0 and 4 and IL-10 on day 4. Dendritic cell cultures received LPS on day 6. General study findings and limits: Mature dendritic cells appeared to drive more memory CD8+ clonal expansion than regulatory ones.

Measured with immunoSEQ multiplex PCR; TCRdb has only the in-frame clones, and not every one. The sample has 9,500 to 12,000 clones, about nine tenths seen once. Sorted subsets were CFSE-labeled and cultured roughly five days with allogeneic dendritic cells. Memory T cells were CD45RO+, naive were CD45RA+, sorted by FACS. A few counts support this clone. Antigen specificity is unknown. V lost 2 bases and J lost 5, with 12 bases in between. This CDR3 contains 13 residues. Germline-derived CDR1 and CDR2 are GTSNPN and SVGIG (reference sequence). Sample: naive CD8+ T cells from blood cultured with dendritic cells. Subset in this sample: CD45RA+ naive T cells. The chain combines TRBV30 with TRBJ1-1; D uncertain. The sequence was collected from a human donor in good health. The CDR3 here is CAWSTAQRTEAFF. The DNA of the CDR3 is TGTGCCTGGAGTACGGCACAGCGGACTGAAGCTTTCTTT.